This note documents a single T cell receptor beta chain sequence. Antigen specificity is unknown. Other DNA sequences within the sample encode an identical CDR3. This sample is drawn from a study of siplizumab effects on memory and regulatory T cells. Study-wide points: Siplizumab significantly reduced alloreactive sequences traceable to unstimulated CD4+ memory cells. Naive T cells appeared more diverse than memory cells and seemed to be major alloresponse contributors. Most alloreactive clones went unmapped to unstimulated subsets; only a minor fraction mapped.

TCRdb keeps only in-frame clones here, not all; method: immunoSEQ multiplex PCR. The data contain about 100,000 clones, roughly 94% of them singletons. The ends were cut back, 2 bases at V and 4 bases at J, with 9 bases in the middle. The germline CDR1 and CDR2 sequences are SGHRS and YFSETQ. CDR3 size: 14 residues. The sequencing sample was made of Tregs sorted from blood. The TCR was taken from a human donor in good health. J is TRBJ2-2 and V is TRBV5-1, with a tentative D call TRBD1 (6 bases). The CDR3 coding sequence is TGCGCCAGCAGCTTAGACAGGTCCACCGGGGAGCTGTTTTTT. This codes for CASSLDRSTGELFF.